This TCR beta chain was sequenced during a study of cytomegalovirus exposure and HLA in healthy donors. Overall study results and limits: The study flagged roughly 160 TCR beta chains as cytomegalovirus-associated.

In the PCR, 60 Vbeta and 13 Jbeta primers were used. Sequenced by immunoSEQ multiplex PCR; TCRdb stores in-frame clones only, minus some. Here the sample spans fewer than 200,000 clones, approximately 88% being singletons. As to this clone: Antigen: not known.

When sampled, the donors appeared nominally healthy, though they likely had unrecorded immune exposures. Sequenced input: PBMCs. The clonotype comes from a young man in good health and CMV-seronegative.

Here the CDR3 reads CASSLPGEGLLAETQYF. For the CDR3, the DNA is TGTGCCAGCAGCTTACCCGGGGAGGGCCTACTAGCAGAGACCCAGTACTTC. The chain recombines TRBV5-4 with TRBJ2-5; 7 nucleotides agree with TRBD2. This CDR3 has 17 residues. The V segment lost 2 bases and the J segment 4 bases; nucleotides outside the gene matches: 14. Germline values: CDR1 SGHNT, CDR2 YYREEE (reference sequence).